Listed below are T cell receptor beta chains from one sample, sequenced in a study of Ad26.COV2.S vaccination and SARS-CoV-2 variants. TCRdb's table, derived via immunoSEQ multiplex PCR, lists solely in-frame clones and lacks some. The repertoire holds about 400,000 clones, approximately 90% seen once, with more than 3% in the top ten. The source was peripheral blood, collected in a trial of Ad26.COV2.S vaccine versus placebo. Receptor source: a person aged 18-65 years who received the Ad26.COV2.S COVID-19 vaccine or a placebo. CDR3s include the opening cysteine and the closing phenylalanine or tryptophan. The D gene is left open where the match is weak. Clone sizes are given selectively: once, few, many, or a class where the clone is expanded.

TRBJ1-2 NA TRBV7-9 NA TGTGCCAGCAGCAGAGAAGATTACTATGGCTACACCTTC CASSREDYYGYTF
TRBJ1-1 NA TRBV13 NA TGTGCCAGCAGCTTAGGACGGCACACTGAAGCTTTCTTT CASSLGRHTEAFF
TRBJ2-2 NA TRBV21-1 NA TGTGCCAGCAGCAAAGTGTCCAGGGGGTGTACCGGGGAGCTGTTTTTT CASSKVSRGCTGELFF
TRBJ2-2 NA TRBV3-1/TRBV3-2 TRBD2 TGTGCCAGCAGCCCACCCGGGACTAGACTAGAAACCGGGGAGCTGTTTTTT CASSPPGTRLETGELFF
TRBJ2-2 once TRBV18 NA TGTGCCAGCTCACCAGTGGAGTACACCGGGGAGCTGTTTTTT CASSPVEYTGELFF
TRBJ2-7 NA TRBV5-6 NA TGTGCCAGCAGCTCGGCAGGTCTCTACGAGCAGTACTTC CASSSAGLYEQYF
TRBJ2-1 NA TRBV7-9 TRBD2 TGTGCCAGCAGCCCAAGACTAGCGGGGAACAATGAGCAGTTCTTC CASSPRLAGNNEQFF
TRBJ1-3 NA TRBV3-1/TRBV3-2 NA TGTGCCAGCAGCCGAATTTCTGTCTCTGGAAACACCATATATTTT CASSRISVSGNTIYF
TRBJ2-3 NA TRBV18 NA TGTGCCAGCTCAATTAGGAACACAGATACGCAGTATTTT CASSIRNTDTQYF
TRBJ1-2 NA TRBV9 NA TGTGCCAGCAGCGTATCGAGCGAGGGCGTTCGCTACACCTTC CASSVSSEGVRYTF
TRBJ2-2 NA TRBV28 TRBD1 TGTGCCAGCAGTTTTAGGGGGCGCGGCACCGGGGAGCTGTTTTTT CASSFRGRGTGELFF
TRBJ2-3 NA TRBV6-5 NA TGTGCCAGCAGGGGGGGGCCAGATACGCAGTATTTT CASRGGPDTQYF
TRBJ2-1 NA TRBV7-9 TRBD1 TGTGCCAGCAGCCAATGGGACAGCTCCTACAATGAGCAGTTCTTC CASSQWDSSYNEQFF
TRBJ1-1 NA TRBV6-1 NA TGTGCCAGCAGTGTCAGCCGGAGGCTGACGAACACTGAAGCTTTCTTT CASSVSRRLTNTEAFF
TRBJ1-5 NA TRBV2 TRBD1 TGTGCCAGCAGACCAGGGGGGCTCGGTGGCAATCAGCCCCAGCATTTT CASRPGGLGGNQPQHF
TRBJ2-4 NA TRBV7-9 TRBD2 TGTGCCAGCAGCTCCGCGGGGGGGCCGGAGCATCAGTACTTC CASSSAGGPEHQYF
TRBJ2-7 few TRBV6-2/TRBV6-3 NA TGTGCCAGCAGTCAGGGAGGATACGAGCAGTACTTC CASSQGGYEQYF
TRBJ1-1 few TRBV14 NA TGTGCCAGCAGCCAAGCCTCCGGAGGGACTGAAGCTTTCTTT CASSQASGGTEAFF
TRBJ2-7 NA TRBV7-9 NA TGTGCCAGCAGCTTACTGAGTGCCGAGCAGTACTTC CASSLLSAEQYF
TRBJ1-1 once TRBV5-1 NA TGCGCCAGCAGCTTGTTACGAACGACTGAAGCTTTCTTT CASSLLRTTEAFF
TRBJ1-5 few TRBV4-3 NA TGCGCCAGCAGCCAAGATGTCGATCAGCCCCAGCATTTT CASSQDVDQPQHF
TRBJ2-2 NA TRBV29-1 NA TGCAGCGCGACAGAAACCGGGGAGCTGTTTTTT CSATETGELFF
TRBJ2-7 NA TRBV7-8 TRBD2 TGTGCCAGCAGCTTAAGGGGACAGCGGGGGGGTACTCGTAGCTCCTACGAGCAGTACTTC CASSLRGQRGGTRSSYEQYF
TRBJ2-2 NA TRBV7-2 TRBD2 TGTGCCAGCAGCATGGGACTAGCTGGCGGGGAGCTGTTTTTT CASSMGLAGGELFF
TRBJ1-5 NA TRBV30 NA TGTGCCTGGAGTGTACTTGGAGCTAGCAATCAGCCCCAGCATTTT CAWSVLGASNQPQHF
TRBJ2-3 NA TRBV5-8 NA TGTGCCAGCAGCTTCACTCCCACAGATACGCAGTATTTT CASSFTPTDTQYF
TRBJ2-2 NA TRBV10-1 NA TGCGCCAGCAGTGTGTCCACCGGGGAGCTGTTTTTT CASSVSTGELFF
TRBJ1-4 NA TRBV7-2 NA TGTGCCAGCAGCTTAGCCCTGCCCAATGAAAAACTGTTTTTT CASSLALPNEKLFF
TRBJ2-2 NA TRBV10-3 TRBD1 TGTGCCATCAGCCCGACAGGGGCGAACACCGGGGAGCTGTTTTTT CAISPTGANTGELFF
TRBJ2-1 NA TRBV4-3 NA TGCGCCAGCAGCCAAGCGCCTGCAGGGTACTACAATGAGCAGTTCTTC CASSQAPAGYYNEQFF
TRBJ1-2 NA TRBV4-1 NA TGCGCCAGCAGCCAATTTTCCTCTATAAGGGATGGCTACACCTTC CASSQFSSIRDGYTF
TRBJ2-5 NA TRBV30 TRBD1 TGTGCCTCCTCCCACCGGACAGGCGCCGAGACCCAGTACTTC CASSHRTGAETQYF
TRBJ2-5 few TRBV7-9 TRBD2 TGTGCCAGCAGCTATCGTAACGGGGGGGCTCGGGAGACCCAGTACTTC CASSYRNGGARETQYF
TRBJ1-5 NA TRBV4-1 TRBD1 TGCGCCAGCAGCAGCTCGGCAGGGGGAACTCAGCCCCAGCATTTT CASSSSAGGTQPQHF
TRBJ1-6 NA TRBV5-4 NA TGTGCCAGCAGCTTGCGCCCACCGAGCTCCTATAATTCACCCCTCCACTTT CASSLRPPSSYNSPLHF
TRBJ1-1 NA TRBV4-3 TRBD1 TGCGCCAGCAGCCGCCTTACAGGGGGGAGTACTGAAGCTTTCTTT CASSRLTGGSTEAFF
TRBJ1-1 NA TRBV6-5 TRBD1 TGTGCCAGCAGTAGCCACAGGGGGGGGAACACTGAAGCTTTCTTT CASSSHRGGNTEAFF
TRBJ2-7 NA TRBV7-8 NA TGTGCCAGCAGCCCCCGCAAGTGGCCAACTAGGGTATACGAGCAGTACTTC CASSPRKWPTRVYEQYF
TRBJ1-6 NA TRBV4-3 TRBD1 TGCGCCAGCAGCCAGGTGACAGGGACGAATAATTCACCCCTCCATTTT CASSQVTGTNNSPLHF
TRBJ2-4 few TRBV5-4 TRBD2 TGTGCCAGCAGCCTCGGACTAGAAAACATTCAGTACTTC CASSLGLENIQYF
TRBJ1-5 NA TRBV28 NA TGTGCCAGCACCTGGCGGGAAAATCAGCCCCAGCATTTT CASTWRENQPQHF
TRBJ1-4 NA TRBV5-1 TRBD1 TGCGCCAGCAGCCTAATGACAGGGGCTGGTGAAAAACTGTTTTTT CASSLMTGAGEKLFF
TRBJ1-1 NA TRBV5-1 TRBD1 TGCGCCAGCAACAGAATGGGGACAGGGTCAGACACTGAAGCTTTCTTT CASNRMGTGSDTEAFF
TRBJ2-1 NA TRBV6-5 TRBD1 TGTGCCAGCAGTTTACAGGGGATTTCCTACAATGAGCAGTTCTTC CASSLQGISYNEQFF
TRBJ1-1 NA TRBV6-2/TRBV6-3 NA TGTGCCAGCAGTTATGGGGGGGCGGGAACTGAAGCTTTCTTT CASSYGGAGTEAFF
TRBJ2-7 NA TRBV19 NA TGTGCCAGTAGTGGGACCCCACGGGGGGAGCAGTACTTC CASSGTPRGEQYF
TRBJ2-7 once TRBV12-5 NA TGTGCTAGTGGTTTGGTCCGACCCTACGAGCAGTACTTC CASGLVRPYEQYF
TRBJ2-2 NA TRBV18 NA TGTGCCAGCTCAGCAGGGTTCGGGGAGCTGTTTTTT CASSAGFGELFF
TRBJ2-1 NA TRBV7-9 NA TGTGCCAGCAGCCCTCTCGGGGGTCGGTGGGATGAGCAGTTCTTC CASSPLGGRWDEQFF
TRBJ1-5 NA TRBV7-2 NA TGTGCCAGCAGCCCGGATCGTGGGCCTGCGCCCCAGCATTTT CASSPDRGPAPQHF
TRBJ1-1 once TRBV18 NA TGTGCCAGCTCACTAGGTGCAGGGACGGGCGCAGCTTTCTTT CASSLGAGTGAAFF
TRBJ1-5 NA TRBV4-1 TRBD1 TGCGCCAGCAGCCAACCGGGACAGGGGGGCAATCAGCCCCAGCATTTT CASSQPGQGGNQPQHF
TRBJ1-1 NA TRBV15 NA TGTGCCACCAGCAGAGACCGTCTGGGGGGTTACACTGAAGCTTTCTTT CATSRDRLGGYTEAFF
TRBJ1-4 NA TRBV9 TRBD1 TGTGCCAGCAGCGTAGGGGACAGGGGTCGCAATGAAAAACTGTTTTTT CASSVGDRGRNEKLFF
TRBJ2-1 NA TRBV6-1 TRBD1 TGTGCCAGCAGTGACGGGACAGGGGCGTACAATGAGCAGTTCTTC CASSDGTGAYNEQFF
TRBJ2-3 NA TRBV5-1 TRBD1 TGCGCCAGCAGCCTCAGGGGGAGCAGCACAGATACGCAGTATTTT CASSLRGSSTDTQYF
TRBJ2-6 NA TRBV6-1 TRBD1 TGTGCCAGCAGTGGGGACAGGGGGCAATCTGGGGCCAACGTCCTGACTTTC CASSGDRGQSGANVLTF
TRBJ1-6 NA TRBV24-1 NA TGTGCCACCAGTGGCGGGGCCAATTCACCCCTCCACTTT CATSGGANSPLHF
TRBJ2-3 NA TRBV25-1 NA TGTGCCAGCAGTGAATTCGGTTACAGAGATAGCACAGATACGCAGTATTTT CASSEFGYRDSTDTQYF
TRBJ1-2 NA TRBV3-1/TRBV3-2 NA TGTGCCAGCAGCCAGGGACCTCCCCCGTCTAGTGGCTACACCTTC CASSQGPPPSSGYTF